This TCR beta chain was profiled in a study of shared T cell receptors in the human thymus. The CDR3 is 17 amino acids. CDR1 and CDR2 (germline): LGHNA, YNFKEQ. V lost 0 bases and J 0 bases, leaving 12 bases between the germline ends. Data came from immunoSEQ multiplex PCR; TCRdb stores just in-frame clones and leaves some out. The table lists 630,000 or so clones, about 89% of them singletons. This sample also appeared in a second study, on human thymus T cells. That study reports: The people who donated were healthy Finnish babies having corrective surgery for congenital heart defects. What appeared biased in thymic and blood repertoires was the usage of V and J genes.

The sample comprised thymocytes. V and J are TRBV4-2 and TRBJ1-5; D is unresolved. This TCR derives from a boy under three years old with a congenital heart defect. The CDR3 DNA reads as TGTGCCAGCAGCCAAGATCATTCCCAGTATAGCAATCAGCCCCAGCATTTT. Its protein is CASSQDHSQYSNQPQHF.